The next 8 T cell receptor beta chains were all read from a single sample in a study of cytomegalovirus exposure and HLA in healthy donors. Researchers ran the PCR with 60 Vbeta and 13 Jbeta primers. This table comes from immunoSEQ multiplex PCR, and its TCRdb copy is limited to in-frame clones, with some not included. Of 150,000 to 200,000 clones listed, roughly 80% are singletons. Sequencing was carried out using PBMCs. The receptors were gathered from a male donor in good health and CMV-seropositive.

The V gene is TRBV5-1, the J gene TRBJ1-2; TRBD1 agrees at 11 bases. This CDR3 spans 17 amino acids. Germline assignment: CDR1 SGHRS and CDR2 YFSETQ. With 2 bases clipped from V and 8 bases from J, the junction kept 14 bases outside the gene matches. Here the CDR3 reads CASSFGTGGNRAYGYTF. The CDR3 bases are TGCGCCAGCAGCTTCGGGACAGGGGGTAACAGAGCGTACGGCTACACCTTC.

The V call is TRBV4-3, the J call TRBJ2-5; maybe TRBD2 (7 bases). Germline CDR1 is LGHNA and CDR2 is YSLEER. V was clipped by 0 bases and J by 5 bases, with 13 bases between them. The CDR3 loop spans 15 amino acids. CDR3 loop: CASSQDGGRRETQYF. In DNA, the CDR3 is TGCGCCAGCAGCCAAGACGGGGGGCGCCGGGAGACCCAGTACTTC.

This rearrangement joins TRBV7-2 to TRBJ2-5; D possibly corresponds to TRBD2 (5 bases). Germline V CDR1 and CDR2: SGHTA, FQGNSA. The CDR3 totals 14 residues. Between the trimmed V and J ends, which lost 5 bases and 5 bases, there was a span of 15 bases. CDR3 nucleotide sequence: TGTGCCAGCAGCAGGCCTCCTAGCCAGGAGACCCAGTACTTC. It specifies CASSRPPSQETQYF. Full variable domain (remainder filled in from reference TRBV7-2 and TRBJ2-5): GAGVSQSPSNKVTEKGKDVELRCDPISGHTALYWYRQSLGQGLEFLIYFQGNSAPDKSGLPSDRFSAERTGGSVSTLTIQRTQQEDSAVYLCASSRPPSQETQYFGPGTRLLVL.

The V and J genes are TRBV7-9 and TRBJ2-7; 10 bases align to TRBD2. Germline trimming cut 6 bases from V and 4 bases from J; bases unmatched to any gene: 6. Germline values: CDR1 SEHNR, CDR2 FQNEAQ (reference sequence). The CDR3 totals 14 residues. The CDR3 sequence: CASSGGTSVYEQYF. Here the CDR3 DNA reads TGTGCCAGCAGTGGCGGGACTAGCGTGTACGAGCAGTACTTC.

In nucleotides, the CDR3 is TGTGCCAGCACCTCGGGGGGGGACAGCGTCCTCTCTGGAAACACCATATATTTT. The encoded protein is CASTSGGDSVLSGNTIYF. The chain couples TRBV13 to TRBJ1-3; the match to TRBD1 covers 7 bases. V lost 7 bases, J lost 0 bases, and 15 bases stayed unmatched. The CDR3 is 18 amino acids. From germline, CDR1 is PRHDT and CDR2 FYEKMQ (reference sequence).

About this clone itself: At the DNA level, this CDR3 is encoded by other sequences in the same sample as well. The chain is built from TRBV7-2 and TRBJ2-7, with 8 nucleotides matching TRBD2. Germline CDR1 is SGHTA and CDR2 is FQGNSA. The CDR3 covers 12 residues. V was clipped by 8 bases and J by 4 bases; unmatched bases: 4. This CDR3 reads CASVGGRYEQYF. For the CDR3, the DNA is TGTGCCAGCGTCGGCGGGAGGTACGAGCAGTACTTC.

This clone was seen a few times. The chain is built from TRBV29-1 and TRBJ2-7; 11 positions match TRBD2. CDR3 length: 15 amino acids. J lost 3 bases, V lost 6 bases, and 10 bases had no gene match. Looked up from germline, CDR1 is SQVTM and CDR2 is ANQGSEA. The CDR3 DNA is TGCAGCGTATCCGGGGGGACTAGCGGCTTCTACGAGCAGTACTTC. It yields the protein CSVSGGTSGFYEQYF.

The chain couples TRBV11-3 to TRBJ2-7, with 7 bases identical to TRBD1. CDR3 length: 15 amino acids. The trim removed 5 bases at V and 0 bases at J, leaving 7 bases unmatched. In germline, CDR1 is SGHNT, CDR2 YENEEA. For the CDR3, the DNA is TGTGCCAGCAGCACCCGGGACAGTACCTCCTACGAGCAGTACTTC. Translated, it gives CASSTRDSTSYEQYF. The full variable domain, its missing parts supplied by reference TRBV11-3 and TRBJ2-7, is EAGVVQSPRYKIIEKKQPVAFWCNPISGHNTLYWYLQNLGQGPELLIRYENEEAVDDSQLPKDRFSAERLKGVDSTLKIQPAELGDSAVYLCASSTRDSTSYEQYFGPGTRLTVT.